Shown below are 26 T cell receptor beta chains from a single sample sequenced in a study of T cell responses to AZD1222 COVID-19 vaccine. Repertoires were generated with immunoSEQ multiplex PCR, while TCRdb's copy carries only in-frame clones and drops some. The sample carries about 100,000 clones, about 94% recorded once. The sequences come from peripheral blood, collected on day 0 of AZD1222 vaccination. Receptor source: an adult in good health.

The chain has TRBV11-2 and TRBJ2-7; D call uncertain. Trimming stripped 5 bases from V and 6 bases from J, with 14 bases between. Germline CDR1 and CDR2: SGHAT and FQNNGV. The CDR3 runs 13 residues. CDR3 DNA sequence: TGTGCCAGCAGCCAAACAACGAACACCGAGCAGTACTTC. Its translation: CASSQTTNTEQYF.

V gene TRBV28 combines with J gene TRBJ2-2; TRBD2 matches 7 bases. There are 16 residues in the CDR3. V trimming: 9 bases; J trimming: 7 bases; junction bases outside the gene matches: 17. Per germline, CDR1 MDHEN and CDR2 SYDVKM. The CDR3 DNA reads as TGTGCCAGTTCGGGTGGCGGGAGTCCCCACCACGGGGAGCTGTTTTTT. Protein sequence: CASSGGGSPHHGELFF.

This chain uses TRBV5-4 with TRBJ1-1; TRBD1 matches at 7 bases. Germline V gene data show CDR1 as SGHNT and CDR2 as YYREEE (reference sequence). CDR3 length equals 15 residues. Germline trimming cut 0 bases from V and 4 bases from J; bases unmatched to any gene: 6. CDR3 protein: CASSLAAGGRTEAFF. Written as DNA, the CDR3 is TGTGCCAGCAGCTTGGCGGCAGGGGGTCGCACTGAAGCTTTCTTT.

V and J are TRBV11-2 and TRBJ2-3, with D perhaps matching TRBD2 (6 bases). Germline CDR1 and CDR2: SGHAT and FQNNGV. V lost 5 bases, J lost 3 bases, and 15 bases lay in between. The length of the CDR3 is 15 residues. CDR3 protein: CASSALALATDTQYF. The CDR3, as DNA: TGTGCCAGCAGCGCCCTGGCACTAGCTACAGATACGCAGTATTTT.

V is TRBV18 and J is TRBJ1-2; no firm D call. V was trimmed by 4 bases and J by 4 bases, leaving 13 bases between them. Germline CDR1 reads KGHSH; CDR2 reads LQKENI. There are 14 residues in the CDR3. The CDR3, as DNA: TGTGCCAGCTCACGACAAAACCCGAGCTATGGCTACACCTTC. This codes for CASSRQNPSYGYTF.

The chain uses TRBV2 and TRBJ1-4; no reliable D call. With 6 bases removed from V and 0 bases from J, the gap between germline ends came to 11 bases. Germline CDR1 and CDR2: SNHLY and FYNNEI. The CDR3 sequence is 15 residues long. The CDR3 is CASSARTATNEKLFF. The CDR3 nucleotides read TGTGCCAGCAGCGCCAGGACTGCAACTAATGAAAAACTGTTTTTT. Full variable domain (rest looked up from reference TRBV2 and TRBJ1-4): EPEVTQTPSHQVTQMGQEVILRCVPISNHLYFYWYRQILGQKVEFLVSFYNNEISEKSEIFDDQFSVERPDGSNFTLKIRSTKLEDSAMYFCASSARTATNEKLFFGSGTQLSVL.

V gene TRBV2 combines with J gene TRBJ1-6; D is unresolved. The CDR3 loop spans 15 amino acids. V dropped 6 bases and J dropped 7 bases, with 16 bases sitting between them. Germline V gives CDR1 SNHLY, CDR2 FYNNEI. The CDR3 region is CASRPPTRENSPLHF. In DNA, the CDR3 is TGTGCCAGCAGGCCACCTACACGGGAGAATTCACCCCTCCACTTT.

The count of this clone is one. The rearrangement joins TRBV15 to TRBJ2-4, with D unresolved. This CDR3 is built from 14 residues. Germline V lookup: CDR1 LNHNV, CDR2 YYDKDF (reference sequence). The germline V and J ends were trimmed by 5 bases and 10 bases, with 18 bases remaining between them. In DNA form, the CDR3 reads TGTGCCACCAGCTACGGACCTGAGGCGAATATTCAGTACTTC. Amino acids: CATSYGPEANIQYF.

This clone was seen only once. The chain couples TRBV7-2 to TRBJ1-5, with 7 bases aligning to TRBD1. Germline V lookup: CDR1 SGHTA, CDR2 FQGNSA. V was pared by 3 bases and J by 5 bases, with 7 bases of the junction left unmatched. This CDR3 contains 15 residues. The CDR3 reads CASSFRTGPDQPQHF. For the CDR3, the DNA is TGTGCCAGCAGCTTTCGGACAGGACCGGATCAGCCCCAGCATTTT.

V usage is TRBV11-3 and J usage is TRBJ1-1, with TRBD1 as a possible D gene (5 bases). The CDR3 loop spans 16 amino acids. CDR1 and CDR2 from the germline V gene are SGHNT and YENEEA. V shed 2 bases and J shed 3 bases, with 16 bases lying between them. Here the CDR3 reads CASSLWAQGGDTEAFF. The CDR3 nucleotides are TGTGCCAGCAGCTTATGGGCCCAGGGAGGAGACACTGAAGCTTTCTTT.

The gene calls are TRBV5-4 and TRBJ2-2; D is unresolved. Trimming pared 0 bases from V and 2 bases from J, leaving 5 bases between. The CDR3 has 14 amino acids. The germline gives CDR1 SGHNT, CDR2 YYREEE (reference sequence). The CDR3 coding sequence is TGTGCCAGCAGCTTGGACAGTAACACCGGGGAGCTGTTTTTT. Amino acid sequence: CASSLDSNTGELFF.

The chain couples TRBV11-2 to TRBJ1-1, with no clear D. The CDR3 has 13 residues. The germline V and J ends were trimmed by 2 bases and 3 bases, with 7 bases remaining between them. The germline V gene encodes CDR1 SGHAT and CDR2 FQNNGV. In DNA form, the CDR3 reads TGTGCCAGCAGCTTAAGAAAGCACACTGAAGCTTTCTTT. It is translated as CASSLRKHTEAFF. The entire variable domain, with the rest obtained from reference TRBV11-2 and TRBJ1-1, is as follows: EAGVAQSPRYKIIEKRQSVAFWCNPISGHATLYWYQQILGQGPKLLIQFQNNGVVDDSQLPKDRFSAERLKGVDSTLKIQPAKLEDSAVYLCASSLRKHTEAFFGQGTRLTVV.

This clone was recorded only once. The CDR3 region is CASRRQDHEKLFF. Here the CDR3 DNA reads TGTGCTAGTAGACGACAGGATCATGAAAAACTGTTTTTT. The chain recombines TRBV12-5 with TRBJ1-4; possibly TRBD1 for D (6 bases). This CDR3 has 13 amino acids. Between the trimmed V and J ends, which lost 8 bases and 6 bases, there was a span of 13 bases. The germline CDR1 and CDR2 sequences are LGHNT and FRNRAP.

V is TRBV28 and J is TRBJ1-2; D unresolved. V was trimmed by 5 bases and J by 7 bases, leaving 8 bases between them. This CDR3 is built from 11 residues. Germline CDR1 reads MDHEN; CDR2 reads SYDVKM. As DNA, the CDR3 is TGTGCCAGCAGTGAAGCTGCTGGCTACACCTTC. Translated, it gives CASSEAAGYTF.

The J gene is TRBJ2-3, the V gene TRBV19; D is ambiguous. CDR3 length: 15 amino acids. The germline gives CDR1 LNHDA, CDR2 SQIVND (reference sequence). The ends were cut back, 7 bases at V and 6 bases at J, with 20 bases in the middle. The CDR3 sequence is CASTGQNPSADTQYF. The CDR3 region has the DNA TGTGCCAGTACCGGTCAAAACCCAAGTGCTGATACGCAGTATTTT.

The rearrangement links TRBV5-4 to TRBJ1-6, with a possible D match to TRBD1 (5 bases). Deletions cut 0 bases from V and 4 bases from J, with 8 bases between. Germline V CDR1 and CDR2: SGHNT, YYREEE (reference sequence). This CDR3 spans 15 amino acids. The CDR3 sequence: CASSLGQMYNSPLHF. As DNA, the CDR3 is TGTGCCAGCAGCTTGGGACAGATGTATAATTCACCCCTCCACTTT.

CDR3 protein: CAWGAGVEAFF. The CDR3 DNA sequence: TGTGCCTGGGGGGCCGGCGTTGAAGCTTTCTTT. The J gene is TRBJ1-1, the V gene TRBV30, with a weak D call TRBD1 (5 bases). The germline gives CDR1 GTSNPN, CDR2 SVGIG (reference sequence). CDR3 length: 11 amino acids. Trimming removed 5 bases from V and 7 bases from J, with 11 bases in between.

Only one count was recorded for this clone. V and J are TRBV5-1 and TRBJ1-1; TRBD1 aligns across 9 bases. The junction had 7 bases not matched to a gene; V was cut back by 3 bases and J by 4 bases. The CDR3 sequence is 15 residues long. Germline V gives CDR1 SGHRS, CDR2 YFSETQ. The CDR3 protein is CASSSLQGAGTEAFF. The CDR3 nucleotides are TGCGCCAGCAGCTCCCTACAGGGGGCGGGCACTGAAGCTTTCTTT.

This clone was observed once. The genes are TRBV5-1 and TRBJ1-4; tentatively, D is TRBD1 (6 bases). V was trimmed by 1 base and J by 6 bases, leaving 10 bases between them. The CDR3 consists of 14 residues. Germline CDR1 and CDR2: SGHRS and YFSETQ. Here the CDR3 DNA reads TGCGCCAGCAGCTTGTCGCCAGGGGATGAAAAACTGTTTTTT. Translated, it gives CASSLSPGDEKLFF.

V gene TRBV29-1 combines with J gene TRBJ1-1; possibly TRBD1 for D (6 bases). V shed 0 bases and J shed 1 base, with 9 bases lying between them. Looked up from germline, CDR1 is SQVTM and CDR2 is ANQGSEA. The CDR3 length is 14 residues. The CDR3 bases are TGCAGCGTTGAAGATACAGGGTCGAACACTGAAGCTTTCTTT. It is translated as CSVEDTGSNTEAFF.

This clone appeared a single time. This chain connects TRBV12-3 or TRBV12-4 to TRBJ1-2, with 7 bases lining up with TRBD1. CDR3 size: 13 residues. The J segment lost 4 bases and the V segment lost 6 bases, leaving 5 bases of the junction unmatched. CDR3 coding DNA: TGTGCCAGCAGCACGGACAGGAGCTATGGCTACACCTTC. This sequence encodes CASSTDRSYGYTF.

The chain couples TRBV5-6 to TRBJ2-1; D may be TRBD2 (6 bases). Trimming took 0 bases from V and 3 from J, leaving 10 bases between them. The CDR3 contains 15 residues. Germline assignment: CDR1 SGHDT and CDR2 YYEEEE. For the CDR3, the DNA is TGTGCCAGCAGCTTGGAAGGAGGGTTCTACAATGAGCAGTTCTTC. Amino acids: CASSLEGGFYNEQFF.

The rearrangement links TRBV19 to TRBJ1-6; D is unresolved. V lost 5 bases and J lost 0, with 8 bases in between. CDR3 length: 15 residues. Germline CDR1 is LNHDA and CDR2 is SQIVND (reference sequence). CDR3 loop: CASSATSSYNSPLHF. The CDR3 DNA follows: TGTGCCAGTAGTGCCACTAGCTCCTATAATTCACCCCTCCACTTT.

The chain links TRBV27 to TRBJ1-2; 7 positions match TRBD1. CDR1 is MNHEY, CDR2 SMNVEV, per germline (reference sequence). With 3 bases clipped from V and 8 bases from J, the junction kept 6 bases outside the gene matches. The CDR3 runs 13 residues. As DNA, the CDR3 is TGTGCCAGCAGTTTCGGCCAGGGGGGCGGCTACACCTTC. Protein: CASSFGQGGGYTF.

J is TRBJ1-6 and V is TRBV2; 8 bases align to TRBD1. This CDR3 is built from 13 residues. V dropped 11 bases and J dropped 7; count of bases not matched to a gene: 7. Germline values: CDR1 SNHLY, CDR2 FYNNEI. The CDR3 here is CAGRQGRNSPLHF. The CDR3 DNA reads TGTGCCGGGAGACAGGGGAGAAATTCACCCCTCCACTTT.

V usage is TRBV19 and J usage is TRBJ2-1; no clear D gene. With 6 bases removed from V and 0 bases from J, the gap between germline ends came to 12 bases. Germline lookup yields CDR1 LNHDA and CDR2 SQIVND (reference sequence). CDR3 length: 15 amino acids. Here the CDR3 reads CASSPGWSSYNEQFF. CDR3 in DNA: TGTGCCAGTAGCCCCGGGTGGAGCTCCTACAATGAGCAGTTCTTC.